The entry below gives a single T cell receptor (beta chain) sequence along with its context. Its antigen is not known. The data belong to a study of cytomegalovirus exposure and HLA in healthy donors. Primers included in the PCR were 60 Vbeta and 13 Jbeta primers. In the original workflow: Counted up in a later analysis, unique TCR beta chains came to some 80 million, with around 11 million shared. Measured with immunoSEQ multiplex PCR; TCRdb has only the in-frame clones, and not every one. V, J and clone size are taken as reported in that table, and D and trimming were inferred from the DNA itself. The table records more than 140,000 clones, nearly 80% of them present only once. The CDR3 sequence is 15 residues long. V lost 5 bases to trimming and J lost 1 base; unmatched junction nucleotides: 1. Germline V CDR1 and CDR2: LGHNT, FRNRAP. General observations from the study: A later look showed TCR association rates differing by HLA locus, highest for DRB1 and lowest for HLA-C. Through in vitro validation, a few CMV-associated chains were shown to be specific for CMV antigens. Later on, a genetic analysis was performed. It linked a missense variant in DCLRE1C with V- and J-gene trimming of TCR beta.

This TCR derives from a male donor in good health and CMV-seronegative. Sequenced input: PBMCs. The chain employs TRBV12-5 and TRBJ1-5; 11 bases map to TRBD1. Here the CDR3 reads CASGGTGGSNQPQHF. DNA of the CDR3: TGTGCTAGTGGTGGGACAGGGGGAAGCAATCAGCCCCAGCATTTT.